This TCR beta chain was identified in a study of blood T cell repertoires in COVID-19 (dated by TCRdb to 2018 to 2021). About the investigation overall: The collaborator samples originated in the United States, Italy and Spain and spanned the acute and convalescent phases of COVID-19. Sample metadata almost always included a de-identified subject ID, COVID-19 status, age in years and sex. The dataset comprised deeply sampled blood TCRbeta repertoires from subjects exposed to, actively infected with, or recovered from COVID-19. Where available, HLA class I and class II types were taken from metadata supplied by the sample provider and were not determined by assay-based typing. The repertoires were made available in a free public database intended to serve as a resource for research on the immune response to SARS-CoV-2. Samples were obtained from the ongoing ImmuneRACE study (first 160 participants) and from roughly 1,300 subjects provided by 6 global collaborators. The material from the prospective study consisted of cDNA or gDNA derived from T cells, B-cell-depleted T cells, or PBMCs. Results and caveats for the whole study, not just this receptor: Clinical and demographic metadata were provided uncurated, with the amount varying by source and participant.

As regards this clone: Its binding antigen is unknown. No base-level quality is on record; no much larger clone is a single base apart.

Unmatched junction bases come to 15, with V trimmed by 10 bases and J by 4 bases. The cysteine opens and the phenylalanine closes a CDR3 of 15 amino acids. The CDR3 DNA has 45 bases and is translated from base 1. Taken from the germline V gene, the CDR1 and CDR2 loops are SGHNT and YENEEA. Participants in the prospective study were aged 18 to 89 years, lived in more than 20 United States geographic areas, and enrolled through a virtual design. Cohort assignment in the prospective study relied on participant-reported clinical history from a screening survey and a study questionnaire. Recovered participants in ImmuneRACE Cohort 3 were defined by two consecutive negative NP/OP PCR tests, clearance by a healthcare professional, or resolution of symptoms. In the prospective study, mobile phlebotomists collected whole blood, serum and a nasopharyngeal or oropharyngeal swab from each participant. Additional blood draws and questionnaires over an approximately two-month period could optionally be provided by prospective study participants. Prospective study blood samples were shipped either frozen or at room temperature before DNA extraction.

TCRbeta CDR3 regions were amplified from genomic DNA by means of the immunoSEQ Assay, a bias-controlled multiplex PCR. As for the authors' bioinformatics: The number of nucleated cells in each sample was estimated by amplification of reference gene primers within the assay. To quantify the absolute abundance of each unique TCRbeta CDR3 rearrangement, sequence reads were collapsed and filtered. For each sample, productive Simpson clonality was calculated by taking the square root of Simpson's diversity index across productive rearrangements. Not all clones reach the TCRdb copy of this immuneACCESS table, which keeps in-frame sequences only. Checked studies attribute under half of the gap to unresolved V genes and leave the rest unexplained. V and J calls and clone size are as listed in that table; D and trimming were resolved from the DNA. Within this sample are around 470,000 clones, with about 92% of them counted one time only. Jointly, the top ten make up under 0.7% of the sample.

The sample was PBMCs or T cells enriched from blood (not recorded which). This receptor was taken from a man younger than 35 who had recovered from COVID-19. The rearranged segments are TRBV11-3 and TRBJ1-1; 7 middle bases align to TRBD1. The nucleotides are TGTGCCAACCGGGTCAAGGCAGGGGGGCCCACTGAAGCTTTCTTT. Its coded protein is CANRVKAGGPTEAFF.